This T cell receptor beta chain was identified during a study of regulatory T cells in long-lasting Graves disease. Study results and caveats: Tissue studied was limited to peripheral blood, excluding thyroid tissue. Persistent Graves' cases showed lower TCR diversity than newly diagnosed cases.

To note about this clonotype: Its target is unknown. The junction departs from the called germline gene at one end, perhaps through a read error.

Time point specified: persistent/refractory GD, antithyroid drugs over 5 years with positive TRAb. After RNA was extracted from PBMCs, the TCR library was made from it. The authors built TCR beta libraries using iRepertoire HTBI primers and Arm-PCR of CDR3 regions. In the study's own analysis: The identification of approximately 62 TRBV and 14 TRBJ segments was made across samples. MiXCR, applied by TCRdb to the multiplex PCR reads, yields one record per CDR3 protein. What appears here as the V and J calls and clone size reflects TCRdb's work, not the paper's. This table has 350,000 to 450,000 distinct CDR3 sequences, around 20% appearing once. This specimen was peripheral blood mononuclear cells (PBMCs), taken when the disease was refractory, from a patient treated with antithyroid drugs. This TCR was sampled from a female donor with Graves disease.

CDR3 region: CASSQSDGKSIQYF. In DNA, the CDR3 is TGTGCCAGCAGCCAATCGGACGGGAAAAGCATTCAGTACTTC. The V gene is TRBV3-1, the J gene TRBJ2-4; possible D gene TRBD2, 5 bases. The CDR3 has 14 amino acids. CDR1 LGHDT and CDR2 YNNKEL come from the germline V gene (reference sequence).